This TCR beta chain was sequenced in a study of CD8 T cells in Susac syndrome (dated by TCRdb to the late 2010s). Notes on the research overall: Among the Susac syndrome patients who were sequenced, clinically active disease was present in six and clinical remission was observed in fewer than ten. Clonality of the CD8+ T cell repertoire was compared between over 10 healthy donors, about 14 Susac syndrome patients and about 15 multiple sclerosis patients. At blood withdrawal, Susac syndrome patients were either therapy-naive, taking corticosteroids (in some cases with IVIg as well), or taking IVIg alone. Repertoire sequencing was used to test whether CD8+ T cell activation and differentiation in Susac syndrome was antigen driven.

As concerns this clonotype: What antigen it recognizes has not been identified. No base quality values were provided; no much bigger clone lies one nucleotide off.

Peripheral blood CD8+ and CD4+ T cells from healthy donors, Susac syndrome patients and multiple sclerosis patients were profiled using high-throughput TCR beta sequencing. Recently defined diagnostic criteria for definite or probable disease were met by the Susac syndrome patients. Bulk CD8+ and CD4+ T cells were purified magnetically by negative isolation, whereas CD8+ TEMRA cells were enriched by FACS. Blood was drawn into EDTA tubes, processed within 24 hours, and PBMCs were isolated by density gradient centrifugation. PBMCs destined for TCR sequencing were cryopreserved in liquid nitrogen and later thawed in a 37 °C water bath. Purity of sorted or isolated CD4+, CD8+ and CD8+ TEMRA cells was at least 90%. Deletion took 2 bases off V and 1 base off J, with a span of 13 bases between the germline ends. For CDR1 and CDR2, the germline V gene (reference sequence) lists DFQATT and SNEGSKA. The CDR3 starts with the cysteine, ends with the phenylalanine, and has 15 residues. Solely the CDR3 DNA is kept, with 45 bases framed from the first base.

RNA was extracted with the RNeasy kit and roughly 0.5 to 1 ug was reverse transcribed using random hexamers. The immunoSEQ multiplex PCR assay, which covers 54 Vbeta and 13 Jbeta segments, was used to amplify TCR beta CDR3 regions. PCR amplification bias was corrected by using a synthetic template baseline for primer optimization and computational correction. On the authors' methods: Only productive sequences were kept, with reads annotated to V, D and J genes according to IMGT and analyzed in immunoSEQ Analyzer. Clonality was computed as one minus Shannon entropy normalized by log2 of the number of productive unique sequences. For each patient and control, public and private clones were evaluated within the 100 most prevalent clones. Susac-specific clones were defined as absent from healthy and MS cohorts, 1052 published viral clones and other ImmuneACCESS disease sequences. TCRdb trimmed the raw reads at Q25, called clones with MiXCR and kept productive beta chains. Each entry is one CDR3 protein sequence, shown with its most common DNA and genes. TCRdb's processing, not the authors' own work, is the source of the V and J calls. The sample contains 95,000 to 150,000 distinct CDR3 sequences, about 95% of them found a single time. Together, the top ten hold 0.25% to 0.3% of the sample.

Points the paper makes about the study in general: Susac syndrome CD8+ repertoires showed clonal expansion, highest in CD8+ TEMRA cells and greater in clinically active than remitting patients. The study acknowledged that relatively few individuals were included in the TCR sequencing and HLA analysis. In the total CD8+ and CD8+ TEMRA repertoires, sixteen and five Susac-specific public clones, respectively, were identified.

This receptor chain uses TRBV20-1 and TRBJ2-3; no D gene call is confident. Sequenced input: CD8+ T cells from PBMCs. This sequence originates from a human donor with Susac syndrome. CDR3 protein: CSARPQNRGTDTQYF. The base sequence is TGCAGTGCTAGACCCCAAAACCGAGGCACAGATACGCAGTATTTT.